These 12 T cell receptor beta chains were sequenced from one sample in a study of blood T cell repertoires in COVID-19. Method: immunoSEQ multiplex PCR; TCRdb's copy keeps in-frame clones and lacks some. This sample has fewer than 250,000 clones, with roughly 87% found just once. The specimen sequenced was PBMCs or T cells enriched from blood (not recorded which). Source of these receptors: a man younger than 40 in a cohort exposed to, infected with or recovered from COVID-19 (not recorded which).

The CDR3 spells CASSFDRLHRGRGTEAFF. DNA for the CDR3: TGTGCCAGCAGTTTCGACCGACTACACAGGGGGCGAGGGACTGAAGCTTTCTTT. The V gene is TRBV27, the J gene TRBJ1-1, with 9 bases that match TRBD1. The germline CDR1 and CDR2 sequences are MNHEY and SMNVEV (reference sequence). CDR3 size: 18 residues. Trimming took 3 bases from V and 5 from J; bases not matched to a gene: 16.

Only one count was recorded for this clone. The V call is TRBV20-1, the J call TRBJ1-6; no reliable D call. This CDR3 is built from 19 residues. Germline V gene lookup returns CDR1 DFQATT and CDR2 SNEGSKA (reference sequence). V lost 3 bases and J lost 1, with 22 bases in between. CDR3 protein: CSASRSEGLGKSYNSPLHF. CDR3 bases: TGCAGTGCTAGTAGGTCTGAGGGTTTGGGTAAATCCTATAATTCACCCCTCCACTTT.

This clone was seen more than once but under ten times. The CDR3: CASSPRTAFSSYNEQFF. The CDR3 DNA reads as TGTGCCAGCAGCCCTCGGACAGCTTTTAGCTCCTACAATGAGCAGTTCTTC. The chain combines TRBV9 with TRBJ2-1; maybe TRBD1 (6 bases). The V and J ends lost 4 bases and 0 bases respectively, with 17 bases between them. Germline values: CDR1 SGDLS, CDR2 YYNGEE. The CDR3 sequence is 17 residues long.

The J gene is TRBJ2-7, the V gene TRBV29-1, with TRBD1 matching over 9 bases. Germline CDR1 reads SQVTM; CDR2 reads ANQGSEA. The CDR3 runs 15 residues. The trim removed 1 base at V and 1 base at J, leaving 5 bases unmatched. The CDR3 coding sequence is TGCAGCGTTGAAGGCAGGACAGGGGTGTCCTACGAGCAGTACTTC. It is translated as CSVEGRTGVSYEQYF.

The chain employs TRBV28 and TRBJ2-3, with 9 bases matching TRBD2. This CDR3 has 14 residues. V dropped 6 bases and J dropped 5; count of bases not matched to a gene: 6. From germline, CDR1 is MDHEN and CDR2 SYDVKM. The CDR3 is CASRLAGEEDTQYF. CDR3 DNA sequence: TGTGCCAGCAGGTTAGCGGGAGAGGAAGATACGCAGTATTTT.

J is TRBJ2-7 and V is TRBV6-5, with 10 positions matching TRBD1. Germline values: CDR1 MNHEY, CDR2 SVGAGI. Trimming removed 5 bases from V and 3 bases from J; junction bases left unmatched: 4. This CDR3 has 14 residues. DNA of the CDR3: TGTGCCAGCAGTCCGACAGGGGGCGGCTACGAGCAGTACTTC. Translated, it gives CASSPTGGGYEQYF.

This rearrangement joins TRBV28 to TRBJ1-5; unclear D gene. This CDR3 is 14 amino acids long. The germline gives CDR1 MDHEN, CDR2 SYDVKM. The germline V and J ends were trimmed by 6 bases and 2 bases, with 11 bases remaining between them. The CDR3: CASSQLEGNQPQHF. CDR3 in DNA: TGTGCCAGCAGCCAGTTGGAGGGCAATCAGCCCCAGCATTTT.

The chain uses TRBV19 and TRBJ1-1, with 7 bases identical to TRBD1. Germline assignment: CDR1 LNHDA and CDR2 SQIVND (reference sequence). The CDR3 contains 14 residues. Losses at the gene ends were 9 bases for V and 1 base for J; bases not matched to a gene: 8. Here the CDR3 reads CASLQGIKNTEAFF. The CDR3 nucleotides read TGTGCCAGCTTACAGGGGATTAAGAACACTGAAGCTTTCTTT.

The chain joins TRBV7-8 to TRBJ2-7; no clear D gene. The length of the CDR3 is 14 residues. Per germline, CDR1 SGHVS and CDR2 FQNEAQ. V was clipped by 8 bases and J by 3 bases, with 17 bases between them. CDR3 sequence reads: CASRPETRNYEQYF. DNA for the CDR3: TGTGCCAGCCGTCCCGAGACACGTAACTACGAGCAGTACTTC.

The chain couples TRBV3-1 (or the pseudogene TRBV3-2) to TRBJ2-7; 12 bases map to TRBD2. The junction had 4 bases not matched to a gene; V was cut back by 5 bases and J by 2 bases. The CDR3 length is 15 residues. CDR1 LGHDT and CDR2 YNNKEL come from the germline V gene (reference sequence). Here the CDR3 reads CASSEGLAGTYEQYF. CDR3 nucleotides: TGTGCCAGCAGCGAGGGACTAGCGGGCACCTACGAGCAGTACTTC.

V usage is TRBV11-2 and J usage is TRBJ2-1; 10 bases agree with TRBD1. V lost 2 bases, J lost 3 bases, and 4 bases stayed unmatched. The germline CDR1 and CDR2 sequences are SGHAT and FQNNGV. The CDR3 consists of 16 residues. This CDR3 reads CASSLIRDRGYNEQFF. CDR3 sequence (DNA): TGTGCCAGCAGCTTAATCCGGGACAGGGGCTACAATGAGCAGTTCTTC.

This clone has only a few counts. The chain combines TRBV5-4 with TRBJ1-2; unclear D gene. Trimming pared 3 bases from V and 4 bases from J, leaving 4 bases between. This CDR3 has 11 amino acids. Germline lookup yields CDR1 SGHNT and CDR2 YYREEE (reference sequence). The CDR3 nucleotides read TGTGCCAGCAGCTCATTCTATGGCTACACCTTC. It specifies CASSSFYGYTF.